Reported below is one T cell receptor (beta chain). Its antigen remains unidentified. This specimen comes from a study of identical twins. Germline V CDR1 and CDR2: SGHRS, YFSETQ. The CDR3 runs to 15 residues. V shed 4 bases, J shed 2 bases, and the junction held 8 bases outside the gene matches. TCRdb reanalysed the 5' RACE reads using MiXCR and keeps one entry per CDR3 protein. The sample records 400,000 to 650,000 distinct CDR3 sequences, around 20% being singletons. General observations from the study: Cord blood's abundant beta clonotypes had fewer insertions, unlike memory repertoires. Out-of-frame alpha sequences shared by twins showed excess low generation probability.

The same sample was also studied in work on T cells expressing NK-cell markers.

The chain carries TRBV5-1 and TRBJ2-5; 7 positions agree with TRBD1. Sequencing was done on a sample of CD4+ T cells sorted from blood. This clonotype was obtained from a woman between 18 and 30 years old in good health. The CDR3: CASSGRTGVQETQYF. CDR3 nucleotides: TGCGCCAGCAGCGGCCGGACAGGCGTACAAGAGACCCAGTACTTC.